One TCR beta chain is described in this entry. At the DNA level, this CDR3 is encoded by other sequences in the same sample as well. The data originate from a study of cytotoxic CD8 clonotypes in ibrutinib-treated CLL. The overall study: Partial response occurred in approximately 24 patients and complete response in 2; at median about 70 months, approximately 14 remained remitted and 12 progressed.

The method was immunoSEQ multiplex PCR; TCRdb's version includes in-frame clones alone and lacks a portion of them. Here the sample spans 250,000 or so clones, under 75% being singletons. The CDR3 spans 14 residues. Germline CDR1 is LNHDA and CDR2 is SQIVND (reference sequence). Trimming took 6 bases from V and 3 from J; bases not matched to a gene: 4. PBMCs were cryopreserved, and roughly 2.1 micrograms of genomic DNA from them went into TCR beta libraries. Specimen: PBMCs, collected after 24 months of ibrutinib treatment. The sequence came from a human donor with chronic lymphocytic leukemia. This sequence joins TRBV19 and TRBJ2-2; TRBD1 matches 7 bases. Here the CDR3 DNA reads TGTGCCAGTAGCTTAGGACAGGACACCGGGGAGCTGTTTTTT. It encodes CASSLGQDTGELFF. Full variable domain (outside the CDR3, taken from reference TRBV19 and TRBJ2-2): DGGITQSPKYLFRKEGQNVTLSCEQNLNHDAMYWYRQDPGQGLRLIYYSQIVNDFQKGDIAEGYSVSREKKESFPLTVTSAQKNPTAFYLCASSLGQDTGELFFGEGSRLTVL.